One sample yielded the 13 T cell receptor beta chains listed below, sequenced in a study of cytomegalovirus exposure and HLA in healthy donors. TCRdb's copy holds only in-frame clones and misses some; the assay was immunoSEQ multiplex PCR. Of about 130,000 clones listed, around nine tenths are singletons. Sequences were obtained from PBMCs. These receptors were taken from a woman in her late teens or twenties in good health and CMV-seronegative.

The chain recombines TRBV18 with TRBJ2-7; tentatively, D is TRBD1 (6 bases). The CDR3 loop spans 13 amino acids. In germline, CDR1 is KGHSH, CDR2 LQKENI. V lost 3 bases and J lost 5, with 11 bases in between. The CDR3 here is CASSPARTDEQYF. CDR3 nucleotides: TGTGCCAGCTCACCTGCCCGGACAGACGAGCAGTACTTC.

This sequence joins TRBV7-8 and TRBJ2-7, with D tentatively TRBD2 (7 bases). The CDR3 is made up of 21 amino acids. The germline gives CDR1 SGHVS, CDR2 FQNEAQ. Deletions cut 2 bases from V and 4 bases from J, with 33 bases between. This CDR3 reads CASSLRGGGETQRARRYEQYF. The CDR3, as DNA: TGTGCCAGCAGCTTAAGGGGGGGCGGCGAGACGCAGAGGGCCCGCCGATACGAGCAGTACTTC.

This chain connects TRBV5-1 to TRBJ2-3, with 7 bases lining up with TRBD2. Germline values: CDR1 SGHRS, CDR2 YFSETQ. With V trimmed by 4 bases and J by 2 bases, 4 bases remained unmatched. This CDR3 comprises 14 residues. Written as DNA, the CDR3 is TGCGCCAGCAGCCTAGCGGAGTACACAGATACGCAGTATTTT. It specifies CASSLAEYTDTQYF.

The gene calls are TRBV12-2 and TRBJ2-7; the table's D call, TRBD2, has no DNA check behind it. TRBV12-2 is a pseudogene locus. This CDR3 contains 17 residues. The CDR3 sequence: CASRVLSTNSGMYEQYF. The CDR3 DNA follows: TGTGCAAGTCGCGTGCTTTCTACGAATAGCGGGATGTACGAGCAGTACTTC.

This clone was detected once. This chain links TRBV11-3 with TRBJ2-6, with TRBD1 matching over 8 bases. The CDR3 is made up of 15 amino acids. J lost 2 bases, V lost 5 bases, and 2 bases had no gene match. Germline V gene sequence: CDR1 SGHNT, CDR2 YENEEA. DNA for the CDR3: TGTGCCAGCAGCCCCAGGGGGCCTGGGGCCAACGTCCTGACTTTC. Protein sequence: CASSPRGPGANVLTF.

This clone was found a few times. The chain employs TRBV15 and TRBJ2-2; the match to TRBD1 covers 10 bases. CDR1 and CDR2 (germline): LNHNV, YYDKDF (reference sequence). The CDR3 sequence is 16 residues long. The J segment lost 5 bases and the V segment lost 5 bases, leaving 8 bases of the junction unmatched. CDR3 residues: CATSEYGQGGTGELFF. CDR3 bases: TGTGCCACCAGCGAGTATGGACAGGGGGGAACCGGGGAGCTGTTTTTT. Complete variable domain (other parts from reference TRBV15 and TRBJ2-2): DAMVIQNPRYQVTQFGKPVTLSCSQTLNHNVMYWYQQKSSQAPKLLFHYYDKDFNNEADTPDNFQSRRPNTSFCFLDIRSPGLGDTAMYLCATSEYGQGGTGELFFGEGSRLTVL.

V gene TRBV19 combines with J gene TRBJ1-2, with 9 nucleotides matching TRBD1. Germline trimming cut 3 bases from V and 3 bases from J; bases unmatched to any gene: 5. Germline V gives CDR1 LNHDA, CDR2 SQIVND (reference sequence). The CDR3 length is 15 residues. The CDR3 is CASSIKTGGHYGYTF. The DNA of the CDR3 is TGTGCCAGTAGTATTAAGACAGGGGGTCACTATGGCTACACCTTC.

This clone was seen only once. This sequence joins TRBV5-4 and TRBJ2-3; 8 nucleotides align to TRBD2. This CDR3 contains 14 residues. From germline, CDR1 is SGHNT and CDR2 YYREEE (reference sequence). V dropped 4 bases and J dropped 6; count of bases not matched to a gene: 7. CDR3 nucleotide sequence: TGTGCCAGCAGCCAGGGACTAGGAGGGGATACGCAGTATTTT. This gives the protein CASSQGLGGDTQYF.

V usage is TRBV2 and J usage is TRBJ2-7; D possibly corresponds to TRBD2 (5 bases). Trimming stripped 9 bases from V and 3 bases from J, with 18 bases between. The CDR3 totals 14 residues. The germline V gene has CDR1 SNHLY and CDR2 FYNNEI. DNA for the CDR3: TGTGCCAGAGGAAGGACGGTCCGGGGCTACGAGCAGTACTTC. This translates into CARGRTVRGYEQYF.

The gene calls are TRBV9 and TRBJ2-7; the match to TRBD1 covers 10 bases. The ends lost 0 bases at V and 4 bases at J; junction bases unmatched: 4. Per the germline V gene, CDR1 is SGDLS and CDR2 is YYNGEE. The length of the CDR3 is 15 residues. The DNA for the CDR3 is TGTGCCAGCAGCGTAGACGGGACAGGGGTATACGAGCAGTACTTC. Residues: CASSVDGTGVYEQYF.

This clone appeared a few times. The CDR3 sequence is CASSFSSNQPQHF. CDR3 nucleotides: TGTGCCAGCAGCTTTAGTAGCAATCAGCCCCAGCATTTT. The rearrangement joins TRBV11-3 to TRBJ1-5; unclear D gene. The V end was cut by 3 bases, the J end by 0 bases, with 3 bases between. The CDR3 extends over 13 amino acids. Germline-derived CDR1 and CDR2 are SGHNT and YENEEA.

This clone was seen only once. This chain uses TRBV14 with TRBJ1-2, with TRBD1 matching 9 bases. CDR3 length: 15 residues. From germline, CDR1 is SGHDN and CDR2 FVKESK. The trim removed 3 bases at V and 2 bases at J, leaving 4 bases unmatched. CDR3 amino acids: CASSHPGQGNYGYTF. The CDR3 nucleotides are TGTGCCAGCAGCCATCCGGGACAGGGCAACTATGGCTACACCTTC.

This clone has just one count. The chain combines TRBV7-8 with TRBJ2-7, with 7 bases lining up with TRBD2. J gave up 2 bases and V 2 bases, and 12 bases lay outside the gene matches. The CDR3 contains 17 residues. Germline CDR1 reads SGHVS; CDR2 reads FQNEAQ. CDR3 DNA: TGTGCCAGCAGCTTAAATTCCGGTGCGGGGGTACCCTACGAGCAGTACTTC. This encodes CASSLNSGAGVPYEQYF.